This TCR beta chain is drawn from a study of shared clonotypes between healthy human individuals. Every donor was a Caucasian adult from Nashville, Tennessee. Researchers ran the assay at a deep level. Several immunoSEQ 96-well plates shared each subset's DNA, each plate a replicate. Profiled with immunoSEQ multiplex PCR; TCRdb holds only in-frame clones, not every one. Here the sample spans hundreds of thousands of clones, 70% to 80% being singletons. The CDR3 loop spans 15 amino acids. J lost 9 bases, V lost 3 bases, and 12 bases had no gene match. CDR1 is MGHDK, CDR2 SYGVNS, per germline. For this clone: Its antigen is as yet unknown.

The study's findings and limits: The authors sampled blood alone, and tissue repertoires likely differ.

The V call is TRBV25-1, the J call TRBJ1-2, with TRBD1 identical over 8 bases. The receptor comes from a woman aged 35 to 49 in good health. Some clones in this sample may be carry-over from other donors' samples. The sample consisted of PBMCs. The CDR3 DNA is TGTGCCAGCAGTGACCCGAGGACAGGGCTTAGTAGCTACACCTTC. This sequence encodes CASSDPRTGLSSYTF.